This TCR beta chain was observed in a study of CD8+CD57+ T cells in acquired aplastic anemia. Study-wide points: Significance was not reached for CD8+ Simpson's diversity between patients and controls.

This CDR3 has 13 amino acids. The germline V and J ends were trimmed by 5 bases and 0 bases, with 5 bases remaining between them. Germline CDR1 and CDR2: SGHVS and FQNEAQ. Genomic DNA served as template for TCR beta VDJ and CDR3 profiling. MiXCR was run by TCRdb on the reads, yielding one entry per CDR3 protein. Here the sample spans approximately 130,000 distinct CDR3 sequences, 35% to 50% being singletons. With regard to this clonotype: The antigen remains unidentified.

Source material: sorted CD4+, CD8+, or CD8+CD57+ T cells (not recorded which) from PBMCs. The sequence was obtained from a human donor in good health, serving as a control. The rearrangement joins TRBV7-8 to TRBJ1-3; D remains unclear. The CDR3 sequence is CASSQTSGNTIYF. The CDR3 DNA sequence: TGTGCCAGCAGCCAAACCTCTGGAAACACCATATATTTT.